The 20 T cell receptor beta chains listed next were all sequenced from one sample in a study of cytomegalovirus exposure and HLA in healthy donors. This table comes from immunoSEQ multiplex PCR, and its TCRdb copy is limited to in-frame clones, with some not included. The sample lists around 73,000 clones, around 90% seen once, with 3.5% to 4% in the top ten. Sequencing was done on a sample of PBMCs. These receptors all come from a woman in her late teens or twenties in good health and CMV-seropositive.

The rearrangement links TRBV9 to TRBJ1-4; tentative D call: TRBD1 (5 bases). Germline V lookup: CDR1 SGDLS, CDR2 YYNGEE. V was pared by 0 bases and J by 6 bases, with 21 bases between. CDR3 length: 18 amino acids. CDR3 bases: TGTGCCAGCAGCGTAGCCGCGGGGAAGAGGCAGGGAGATGAAAAACTGTTTTTT. Translated: CASSVAAGKRQGDEKLFF. The full variable domain, its missing parts supplied by reference TRBV9 and TRBJ1-4, is DSGVTQTPKHLITATGQRVTLRCSPRSGDLSVYWYQQSLDQGLQFLIQYYNGEERAKGNILERFSAQQFPDLHSELNLSSLELGDSALYFCASSVAAGKRQGDEKLFFGSGTQLSVL.

J is TRBJ2-7 and V is TRBV5-1; the match to TRBD2 covers 8 bases. This CDR3 is built from 15 residues. Germline V gives CDR1 SGHRS, CDR2 YFSETQ. The V and J ends lost 4 bases and 0 bases, in that order; junction bases with no gene match: 6. CDR3 loop: CASSVTSADSYEQYF. The CDR3 coding sequence is TGCGCCAGCAGCGTGACTAGCGCGGACTCCTACGAGCAGTACTTC.

This clone was seen just once. The CDR3 nucleotides read TGTGCCAGCAGCCAGACGGGGACAGATACGCAGTATTTT. Translated, it gives CASSQTGTDTQYF. This chain joins TRBV4-2 and TRBJ2-3, with D possibly TRBD2 on 5 matching bases. Trimming cost V 3 bases and J 3 bases, with 7 bases left between them. CDR3 length: 13 amino acids. From germline, CDR1 is LGHNA and CDR2 YNFKEQ.

This clone was detected only a few times. The rearrangement joins TRBV7-8 to TRBJ2-7; 11 bases align to TRBD1. The CDR3 is 17 amino acids. The germline CDR1 and CDR2 sequences are SGHVS and FQNEAQ. J lost 2 bases, V lost 3 bases, and 9 bases had no gene match. The chain's CDR3 is CASSFGGGQGAPYEQYF. CDR3 coding DNA: TGTGCCAGCAGCTTTGGGGGAGGACAGGGGGCTCCCTACGAGCAGTACTTC.

This chain connects TRBV7-2 to TRBJ2-1, with 7 bases aligning to TRBD1. Germline-derived CDR1 and CDR2 are SGHTA and FQGNSA. With V trimmed by 5 bases and J by 3 bases, 7 bases remained unmatched. The CDR3 totals 15 residues. In nucleotides, the CDR3 is TGTGCCAGCAGCATTACAGGGGATCTCTACAATGAGCAGTTCTTC. It translates to CASSITGDLYNEQFF. The full variable domain, in which reference TRBV7-2 and TRBJ2-1 provide the parts outside the CDR3, is GAGVSQSPSNKVTEKGKDVELRCDPISGHTALYWYRQSLGQGLEFLIYFQGNSAPDKSGLPSDRFSAERTGGSVSTLTIQRTQQEDSAVYLCASSITGDLYNEQFFGPGTRLTVL.

CDR3 bases: TGTGCCAGCAGTGGGCCCAGGGAGACCCAGTACTTC. Protein: CASSGPRETQYF. V usage is TRBV2 and J usage is TRBJ2-5; D is ambiguous. CDR3 length: 12 residues. V was shortened by 4 bases and J by 5 bases, with 8 bases between the two germline ends. The germline V gene has CDR1 SNHLY and CDR2 FYNNEI.

This rearrangement joins TRBV28 to TRBJ2-3, with TRBD2 identical over 7 bases. Germline CDR1 reads MDHEN; CDR2 reads SYDVKM. Trimming removed 5 bases from V and 3 bases from J; junction bases left unmatched: 2. The CDR3 has 13 residues. The CDR3 is CASSDSGTDTQYF. The CDR3 DNA sequence: TGTGCCAGCAGTGATAGCGGGACAGATACGCAGTATTTT. Using reference TRBV28 and TRBJ2-3 for the parts outside the CDR3, the full variable domain is DVKVTQSSRYLVKRTGEKVFLECVQDMDHENMFWYRQDPGLGLRLIYFSYDVKMKEKGDIPEGYSVSREKKERFSLILESASTNQTSMYLCASSDSGTDTQYFGPGTRLTVL.

The rearrangement uses TRBV30 and TRBJ1-4; 11 nucleotides align to TRBD1. The CDR3 is 14 residues long. Unmatched junction bases numbered 6, after V lost 4 bases and J lost 8 bases. CDR1 is GTSNPN, CDR2 SVGIG, per germline (reference sequence). The CDR3 loop is CAWTWTGGGEKLFF. The CDR3 DNA reads TGTGCCTGGACCTGGACAGGGGGCGGCGAAAAACTGTTTTTT.

The chain joins TRBV15 to TRBJ1-2; weak D call: TRBD1 (6 bases). The CDR3 sequence is 17 residues long. The ends were cut back, 0 bases at V and 8 bases at J, with 22 bases in the middle. The germline V gene has CDR1 LNHNV and CDR2 YYDKDF (reference sequence). As DNA, the CDR3 is TGTGCCACCAGCAGAGATGTCCTCGGGGGGCGCGATAACGGCTACACCTTC. This translates into CATSRDVLGGRDNGYTF.

This chain links TRBV6-5 with TRBJ2-1; 8 nucleotides line up with TRBD1. The CDR3 runs to 15 residues. The ends lost 7 bases at V and 4 bases at J; junction bases unmatched: 9. Germline lookup yields CDR1 MNHEY and CDR2 SVGAGI. The DNA of the CDR3 is TGTGCCAGCACCCTAACAGGGGGTCCTTACAATGAGCAGTTCTTC. Its protein product is CASTLTGGPYNEQFF.

The count of this clone is one. The genes are TRBV14 and TRBJ1-2, with D possibly matching TRBD1 (6 bases). Deletions cut 0 bases from V and 8 bases from J, with 19 bases between. There are 16 residues in the CDR3. Germline CDR1 reads SGHDN; CDR2 reads FVKESK. The CDR3 coding sequence is TGTGCCAGCAGCCAAGAATGGTCGGGGGGGGCTCAGGGCTACACCTTC. It yields the protein CASSQEWSGGAQGYTF.

The chain is built from TRBV19 and TRBJ1-1; TRBD1 matches 8 bases. Germline CDR1 is LNHDA and CDR2 is SQIVND (reference sequence). The CDR3 covers 17 residues. The ends lost 6 bases at V and 2 bases at J; junction bases unmatched: 14. The DNA of the CDR3 is TGTGCCAGTAGCCTAATACCCGGGACAGGATCCAACACTGAAGCTTTCTTT. Translation: CASSLIPGTGSNTEAFF.

The count of this clone is one. The V call is TRBV14, the J call TRBJ2-7, with D unresolved. With 3 bases removed from V and 4 bases from J, the gap between germline ends came to 13 bases. CDR3 length: 14 amino acids. Germline loops: CDR1 SGHDN, CDR2 FVKESK. CDR3 nucleotide sequence: TGTGCCAGCAGCCAGGTAAACAGACCATACGAGCAGTACTTC. It is translated as CASSQVNRPYEQYF.

Only a few counts were recorded for this clone. The V gene is TRBV19, the J gene TRBJ1-1, with D perhaps matching TRBD1 (5 bases). Germline loops: CDR1 LNHDA, CDR2 SQIVND (reference sequence). V lost 3 bases to trimming and J lost 1 base, with 9 bases between them. There are 14 residues in the CDR3. The CDR3, as DNA: TGTGCCAGTAGTATGGGGCACCCGAACACTGAAGCTTTCTTT. Amino acid sequence: CASSMGHPNTEAFF.

A single count supports this clone. The rearrangement joins TRBV9 to TRBJ2-5; D is possibly TRBD1 (6 bases). The length of the CDR3 is 13 residues. V lost 4 bases to trimming and J lost 3 bases, with 10 bases between them. Germline V gene lookup returns CDR1 SGDLS and CDR2 YYNGEE. The DNA for the CDR3 is TGTGCCAGCAGCCCCGGACAGAAAGAGACCCAGTACTTC. This codes for CASSPGQKETQYF.

The chain is built from TRBV20-1 and TRBJ2-7; unclear D gene. In germline, CDR1 is DFQATT, CDR2 SNEGSKA (reference sequence). Trimming stripped 1 base from V and 3 bases from J, with 4 bases between. The CDR3 loop spans 11 amino acids. In nucleotides, the CDR3 is TGCAGTGCTAGAGTCAGCTACGAGCAGTACTTC. This translates into CSARVSYEQYF.

The chain employs TRBV19 and TRBJ2-1; perhaps TRBD1 as D (5 bases). Germline values: CDR1 LNHDA, CDR2 SQIVND (reference sequence). V gave up 7 bases and J gave up 4 bases, with 14 bases separating them. The CDR3 covers 14 residues. As DNA, the CDR3 is TGTGCCAGTACCTCAGGGCTAGATTACAATGAGCAGTTCTTC. Protein sequence: CASTSGLDYNEQFF. Full variable domain (missing parts from reference TRBV19 and TRBJ2-1): DGGITQSPKYLFRKEGQNVTLSCEQNLNHDAMYWYRQDPGQGLRLIYYSQIVNDFQKGDIAEGYSVSREKKESFPLTVTSAQKNPTAFYLCASTSGLDYNEQFFGPGTRLTVL.

The genes are TRBV27 and TRBJ1-2, with D possibly TRBD1 on 6 matching bases. V was trimmed by 8 bases and J by 6 bases, leaving 22 bases between them. The CDR3 is 15 amino acids. Germline CDR1 is MNHEY and CDR2 is SMNVEV (reference sequence). The chain's CDR3 is CASQTRAGVTDGYTF. The CDR3 DNA reads TGTGCCAGCCAAACCCGGGCAGGGGTGACGGATGGCTACACCTTC.

This clone was detected a few times. The V and J genes are TRBV5-4 and TRBJ2-7, with D maybe TRBD2 (7 bases). This CDR3 has 17 residues. Trimming took off 0 bases at V and 4 bases at J, with 20 bases between the two ends. Germline V lookup: CDR1 SGHNT, CDR2 YYREEE (reference sequence). CDR3 sequence (DNA): TGTGCCAGCAGCTTGGGGGGCCGGGGGCTAGCGGTTTACGAGCAGTACTTC. It yields the protein CASSLGGRGLAVYEQYF.

The chain employs TRBV5-4 and TRBJ2-7; 8 bases match TRBD1. This CDR3 has 14 residues. After removal of 4 bases from V and 6 bases from J, the junction contained 9 bases not matched to a gene. CDR1 and CDR2 (germline): SGHNT, YYREEE (reference sequence). The DNA for the CDR3 is TGTGCCAGCAGCACTAGACAGGGGCCCATCGAGCAGTACTTC. As protein: CASSTRQGPIEQYF.